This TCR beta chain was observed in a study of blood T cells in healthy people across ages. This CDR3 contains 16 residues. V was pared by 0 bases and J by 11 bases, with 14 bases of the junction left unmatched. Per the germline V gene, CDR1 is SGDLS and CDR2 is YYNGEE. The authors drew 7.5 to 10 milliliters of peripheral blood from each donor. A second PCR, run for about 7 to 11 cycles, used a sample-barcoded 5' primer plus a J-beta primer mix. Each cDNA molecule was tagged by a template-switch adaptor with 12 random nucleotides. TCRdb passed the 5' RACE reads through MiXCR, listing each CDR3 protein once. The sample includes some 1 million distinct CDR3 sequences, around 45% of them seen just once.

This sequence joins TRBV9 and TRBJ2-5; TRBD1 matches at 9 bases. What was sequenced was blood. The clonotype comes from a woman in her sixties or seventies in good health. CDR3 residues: CASSVASTGGPHEQYF. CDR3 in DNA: TGTGCCAGCAGCGTAGCTTCTACAGGGGGCCCACATGAGCAGTACTTC.